The 13 T cell receptor beta chains given below trace back to one sample, sequenced in a study of blood T cell repertoires in COVID-19. The repertoire was sequenced with immunoSEQ multiplex PCR; TCRdb's copy has only in-frame clones and lacks some. The data hold 200,000 to 250,000 clones, with roughly 85% observed a single time. Specimen: PBMCs or T cells enriched from blood (not recorded which). The receptors were gathered from a woman aged 50 to 60 who had been exposed to COVID-19.

The chain employs TRBV27 and TRBJ1-5, with D tentatively TRBD1 (6 bases). The germline V gene encodes CDR1 MNHEY and CDR2 SMNVEV (reference sequence). The CDR3 has 17 residues. V dropped 5 bases and J dropped 0 bases, with 17 bases sitting between them. In DNA, the CDR3 is TGTGCCAGCAGTCCGCGGGGGAGGGGGTATAGCAATCAGCCCCAGCATTTT. This codes for CASSPRGRGYSNQPQHF.

This chain joins TRBV28 and TRBJ1-2, with D perhaps matching TRBD1 (5 bases). The germline V gene has CDR1 MDHEN and CDR2 SYDVKM. CDR3 length: 14 amino acids. V gave up 3 bases and J gave up 6 bases, with 14 bases separating them. This CDR3 reads CASSFRDGRNGYTF. The CDR3 bases are TGTGCCAGCAGTTTCAGGGACGGGAGAAATGGCTACACCTTC.

The chain employs TRBV19 and TRBJ1-1; 8 bases are a match to TRBD1. Germline CDR1 is LNHDA and CDR2 is SQIVND (reference sequence). J was trimmed by 5 bases and V by 3 bases; bases with no gene match: 5. The CDR3 has 14 residues. CDR3 in DNA: TGTGCCAGTAGTATTGGACAGGGATGGACTGAAGCTTTCTTT. Protein sequence: CASSIGQGWTEAFF.

The table lists this clone with a count of one. J is TRBJ1-1 and V is TRBV7-2; no clear D. Germline-derived CDR1 and CDR2 are SGHTA and FQGNSA. The V end lost 5 bases, the J end lost 8 bases, and 12 bases lay between the germline ends. The CDR3 is 12 residues long. The CDR3 protein is CASSHSTAEAFF. As DNA, the CDR3 is TGTGCCAGCAGCCACTCGACTGCAGAAGCTTTCTTT.

The CDR3 loop reads CASSLPGPGNTIYF. The CDR3 nucleotides are TGTGCCAGCAGTCTTCCAGGGCCTGGAAACACCATATATTTT. The chain recombines TRBV25-1 with TRBJ1-3; D may be TRBD1 (5 bases). The V end was cut by 5 bases, the J end by 2 bases, with 10 bases between. The CDR3 runs to 14 residues. CDR1 MGHDK and CDR2 SYGVNS come from the germline V gene.

The rearrangement links TRBV6-5 to TRBJ1-3, with unresolved D. This CDR3 comprises 14 residues. The ends were cut back, 7 bases at V and 0 bases at J, with 10 bases in the middle. Germline assignment: CDR1 MNHEY and CDR2 SVGAGI. CDR3 bases: TGTGCCAGCATTAAGGGAGCCTCTGGAAACACCATATATTTT. Its protein product is CASIKGASGNTIYF.

This clone has a single count. The chain recombines TRBV2 with TRBJ1-6; D might be TRBD1 (6 bases). Trimming cost V 10 bases and J 6 bases, with 19 bases left between them. This CDR3 has 15 residues. The germline V gene encodes CDR1 SNHLY and CDR2 FYNNEI. Here the CDR3 DNA reads TGTGCCACAGGGGAAGGGAACCGGGGTAATTCACCCCTCCACTTT. Its protein product is CATGEGNRGNSPLHF.

V is TRBV5-8 and J is TRBJ1-5, with 7 bases identical to TRBD1. This CDR3 has 18 amino acids. CDR1 SGHTS and CDR2 YDEGEE come from the germline V gene. V shed 4 bases, J shed 2 bases, and the junction held 15 bases outside the gene matches. CDR3 region: CASSLEQGIIQRNQPQHF. The CDR3 DNA reads TGTGCCAGCAGCCTTGAACAGGGGATAATTCAGCGCAATCAGCCCCAGCATTTT.

The CDR3 is CASSQGGGTGSDWYYGYTF. Written as DNA, the CDR3 is TGCGCCAGCAGCCAAGGGGGGGGGACAGGGTCGGATTGGTACTATGGCTACACCTTC. The chain joins TRBV4-1 to TRBJ1-2; TRBD1 matches at 9 bases. V lost 1 base to trimming and J lost 3 bases; unmatched junction nucleotides: 15. The length of the CDR3 is 19 residues. Germline loops: CDR1 MGHRA, CDR2 YSYEKL.

This clone was recorded a few times. The chain employs TRBV20-1 and TRBJ1-6, with 8 bases fitting TRBD1. This CDR3 contains 15 residues. The trim removed 3 bases at V and 7 bases at J, leaving 8 bases unmatched. Per the germline V gene, CDR1 is DFQATT and CDR2 is SNEGSKA (reference sequence). The CDR3 DNA reads as TGCAGTGCTAGTGGCGGCGACAGGGGCAATTCACCCCTCCACTTT. It codes for CSASGGDRGNSPLHF.

The J gene is TRBJ2-2, the V gene TRBV9, with TRBD2 identical over 9 bases. Germline trimming cut 2 bases from V and 3 bases from J; bases unmatched to any gene: 8. The CDR3 loop spans 17 amino acids. From germline, CDR1 is SGDLS and CDR2 YYNGEE. For the CDR3, the DNA is TGTGCCAGCAGCGTTTTAGCGGGGGTGGAGTACACCGGGGAGCTGTTTTTT. This encodes CASSVLAGVEYTGELFF.

The chain recombines TRBV5-1 with TRBJ2-3, with D perhaps matching TRBD1 (5 bases). This CDR3 has 14 residues. V lost 4 bases and J lost 10, with 19 bases in between. The germline V gene has CDR1 SGHRS and CDR2 YFSETQ. The CDR3, as DNA: TGCGCCAGCAGCGTAAAAGTTACAGGTAGCTCGCAGTATTTT. This encodes CASSVKVTGSSQYF.

The chain is built from TRBV21-1 and TRBJ1-5. TRBV21-1 is labeled a pseudogene. CDR3 length: 17 amino acids. CDR3 bases: TGTGCCAGCAGCAAAGCGCGGAGGGCTTGTTTTAATCAGCCCCAGCATTTT. Its protein product is CASSKARRACFNQPQHF.